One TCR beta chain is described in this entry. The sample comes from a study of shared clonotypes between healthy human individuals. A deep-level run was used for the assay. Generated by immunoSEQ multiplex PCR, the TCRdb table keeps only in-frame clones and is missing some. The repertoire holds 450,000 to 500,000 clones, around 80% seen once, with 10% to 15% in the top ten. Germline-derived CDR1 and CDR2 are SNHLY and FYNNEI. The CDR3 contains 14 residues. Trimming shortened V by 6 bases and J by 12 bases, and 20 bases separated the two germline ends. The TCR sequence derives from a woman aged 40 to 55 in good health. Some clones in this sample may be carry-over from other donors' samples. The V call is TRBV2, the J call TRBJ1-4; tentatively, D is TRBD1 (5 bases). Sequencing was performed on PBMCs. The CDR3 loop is CASRGLRGPQELFF. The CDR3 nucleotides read TGTGCCAGCAGAGGTCTTAGGGGCCCCCAGGAACTGTTTTTT.